This T cell receptor beta chain was identified in a study of blood T cell repertoires in COVID-19. Study as a whole: T cells, B-cell-depleted T cells, or PBMCs supplied cDNA or gDNA.

Measured with immunoSEQ multiplex PCR; TCRdb has only the in-frame clones, and not every one. Of 80,000 to 95,000 clones listed, nearly 90% are singletons. The CDR3 extends over 15 amino acids. Germline CDR1 SGDLS, CDR2 YYNGEE. The V gene lost 0 bases and the J gene lost 3 bases, with 10 bases spanning the gap. Sequencing input: peripheral blood. This chain joins TRBV9 and TRBJ1-5, with D possibly TRBD1 on 6 matching bases. The origin of this receptor is a man aged 65-85 years with acute or convalescent COVID-19. The CDR3 nucleotides are TGTGCCAGCAGCGTAGCCGGGGGGCACAATCAGCCCCAGCATTTT. Its protein product is CASSVAGGHNQPQHF.